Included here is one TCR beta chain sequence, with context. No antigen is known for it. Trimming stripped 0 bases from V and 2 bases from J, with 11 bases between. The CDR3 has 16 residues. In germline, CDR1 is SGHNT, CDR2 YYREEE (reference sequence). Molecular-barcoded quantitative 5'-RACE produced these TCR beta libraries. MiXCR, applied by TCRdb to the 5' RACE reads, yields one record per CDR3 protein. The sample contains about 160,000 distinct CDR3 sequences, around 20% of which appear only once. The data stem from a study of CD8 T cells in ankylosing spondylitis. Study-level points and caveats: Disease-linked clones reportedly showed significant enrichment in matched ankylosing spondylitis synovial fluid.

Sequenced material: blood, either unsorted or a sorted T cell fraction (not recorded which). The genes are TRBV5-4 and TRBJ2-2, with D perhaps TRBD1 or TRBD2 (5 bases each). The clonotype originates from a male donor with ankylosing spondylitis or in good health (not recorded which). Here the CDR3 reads CASSLAGTLNTGELFF. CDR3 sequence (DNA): TGTGCCAGCAGCTTGGCGGGGACGTTAAACACCGGGGAGCTGTTTTTT.